What follows are 13 T cell receptor beta chains derived from one specimen sequenced in a study of spatial heterogeneity in lung cancer. Via MiXCR, TCRdb re-called the 5' RACE reads, giving one row per CDR3 protein. The repertoire includes approximately 140 distinct CDR3 sequences, 39% of them detected once, and approximately 40% sits in the top ten. The time point: sample taken at primary tumor resection. Here the sequenced sample was normal lung tissue next to the tumor, taken at surgery. Every receptor here comes from a female donor with early-stage non-small cell lung cancer.

Note on this clonotype: Because this beta chain is a stray read in a library intended to capture alpha chains, its abundance should not be given much weight. The chain recombines TRBV7-9 with TRBJ2-3; D is perhaps TRBD2 (5 bases). The V gene lost 5 bases and the J gene lost 4 bases, with 25 bases spanning the gap. The CDR3 contains 18 residues. Germline assignment: CDR1 SEHNR and CDR2 FQNEAQ (reference sequence). CDR3 amino acids: CASSPITGSAYGADTQYF. CDR3 bases: TGTGCCAGCAGCCCCATAACGGGAAGCGCCTATGGGGCAGATACGCAGTATTTT.

Concerning this clonotype: Since the library was made to target alpha chains, this beta chain is a stray read and its abundance is not meaningful. The rearrangement links TRBV20-1 to TRBJ2-7; D is unclear. The CDR3 is 15 amino acids. The V gene's germline CDR1 is DFQATT and CDR2 SNEGSKA (reference sequence). The ends were cut back, 1 base at V and 4 bases at J, with 17 bases in the middle. This CDR3 is CSARASPGTKYEQYF. CDR3 DNA sequence: TGCAGTGCTAGAGCCTCCCCCGGTACCAAATACGAGCAGTACTTC.

This clonotype is judged hyperexpanded (1% or more). Little can be read into the size of this beta chain, an off-target read in a library designed for alpha chains. The chain combines TRBV11-2 with TRBJ1-6; 8 bases match TRBD1. Trimming cost V 4 bases and J 8 bases; bases outside gene matches: 1. The germline V gene encodes CDR1 SGHAT and CDR2 FQNNGV. The CDR3 has 13 amino acids. CDR3 bases: TGTGCCAGCAGCTCGGACAGGGATTCACCCCTCCACTTT. This translates into CASSSDRDSPLHF.

In its sample, this clonotype was seen a few times. This beta chain is an unintended read in a library built for alpha chains; its size means little. The CDR3 is CASTPQLVGETQYF. The CDR3 bases are TGTGCCAGCACCCCGCAGCTAGTAGGAGAGACCCAGTACTTC. The V call is TRBV11-2, the J call TRBJ2-5; D not certain. Germline V gene data show CDR1 as SGHAT and CDR2 as FQNNGV. The CDR3 totals 14 residues. Trimming cost V 7 bases and J 4 bases, with 16 bases left between them.

This clonotype appeared once. Within a library made for alpha chains, this beta chain is off target, and its count is uninformative. The chain links TRBV7-9 to TRBJ2-5; D remains unclear. The CDR3 extends over 13 amino acids. The germline V gene encodes CDR1 SEHNR and CDR2 FQNEAQ (reference sequence). V was clipped by 4 bases and J by 2 bases, with 8 bases between them. CDR3 in DNA: TGTGCCAGCAGCTCTGGCGATCAAGAGACCCAGTACTTC. Encoded protein: CASSSGDQETQYF. Drawing the rest from reference TRBV7-9 and TRBJ2-5, the complete variable domain is DTGVSQNPRHKITKRGQNVTFRCDPISEHNRLYWYRQTLGQGPEFLTYFQNEAQLEKSRLLSDRFSAERPKGSFSTLEIQRTEQGDSAMYLCASSSGDQETQYFGPGTRLLVL.

On this clonotype: Because the library targeted alpha chains, this beta chain is an off-target read whose size means little. The chain employs TRBV7-2 and TRBJ1-1; D is unresolved. Germline CDR1 SGHTA, CDR2 FQGNSA. This CDR3 region has 14 residues. V was shortened by 1 base and J by 4 bases, with 10 bases between the two germline ends. Here the CDR3 DNA reads TGTGCCAGCAGCTTAGGAATGGCGGGCACTGAAGCTTTCTTT. Translation gives CASSLGMAGTEAFF. The full variable domain, completed using reference TRBV7-2 and TRBJ1-1, is GAGVSQSPSNKVTEKGKDVELRCDPISGHTALYWYRQSLGQGLEFLIYFQGNSAPDKSGLPSDRFSAERTGGSVSTLTIQRTQQEDSAVYLCASSLGMAGTEAFFGQGTRLTVV.

This clonotype was observed a few times. This beta chain slipped into a library made for alpha chains as a stray read, so its size is not meaningful. The CDR3 protein is CASSFRDRGYEQYF. The DNA for the CDR3 is TGCGCCAGCAGCTTCCGGGACAGGGGCTACGAGCAGTACTTC. The chain employs TRBV5-1 and TRBJ2-7; 10 nucleotides line up with TRBD1. Trimming took 2 bases from V and 3 from J; bases not matched to a gene: 2. CDR1 is SGHRS and CDR2 is YFSETQ in the germline V gene. The CDR3 totals 14 residues.

This clonotype occurred a few times. With the library built for alpha chains, this beta chain is off target and its frequency is not meaningful. The chain combines TRBV5-1 with TRBJ2-5; 7 positions agree with TRBD1. The V gene end was trimmed by 3 bases and the J gene end by 1 base; junction bases not matched to a gene: 6. The CDR3 extends over 15 amino acids. Germline-derived CDR1 and CDR2 are SGHRS and YFSETQ. In DNA form, the CDR3 reads TGCGCCAGCAGCTCCAAACAGGGGTCCCAAGAGACCCAGTACTTC. Translation: CASSSKQGSQETQYF.

In its sample, this clonotype was seen a few times. With the library built for alpha chains, this beta chain is off target and its frequency is not meaningful. This chain uses TRBV6-2 or TRBV6-3 with TRBJ2-7; 10 bases align to TRBD2. V gave up 5 bases and J gave up 9 bases; unmatched junction bases: 22. Looked up from germline, CDR1 is MNHEY and CDR2 is SVGEGT. The CDR3 runs to 18 residues. The CDR3, as DNA: TGTGCCAGCAGTCTCCGCGGTAGCGGGAGGAGGGATCGCTTCGGGCAGTACTTC. Translating it yields CASSLRGSGRRDRFGQYF.

Regarding this clonotype: Being off target in a library aimed at alpha chains, this beta chain has a size of little meaning. The chain joins TRBV24-1 to TRBJ2-3, with D possibly being TRBD1 (5 bases). V was trimmed by 4 bases and J by 4 bases, leaving 8 bases between them. This CDR3 has 13 amino acids. Germline loops: CDR1 KGHDR, CDR2 SFDVKD. The CDR3 spells CATSDSGPDTQYF. The CDR3 region has the DNA TGTGCCACCAGTGACTCAGGGCCAGATACGCAGTATTTT.

This clonotype has a handful of counts. This beta chain turned up in a library designed for alpha chains; as an off-target read, its abundance says little. This chain uses TRBV29-1 with TRBJ1-1; D is ambiguous. This CDR3 spans 12 amino acids. Germline V lookup: CDR1 SQVTM, CDR2 ANQGSEA. Between the trimmed V and J ends, which lost 6 bases and 1 base, there was a span of 9 bases. The CDR3: CSVGRGNTEAFF. The CDR3 DNA follows: TGCAGCGTCGGTCGGGGGAACACTGAAGCTTTCTTT.

On this clonotype: A library made for alpha chains picked up this beta chain off target, so its size means little. The chain uses TRBV11-2 and TRBJ2-2, with TRBD2 matching over 12 bases. The CDR3 is 22 amino acids. Germline values: CDR1 SGHAT, CDR2 FQNNGV. Unmatched junction bases numbered 21, after V lost 0 bases and J lost 7 bases. Here the CDR3 DNA reads TGTGCCAGCAGCTTAGATAGGAGACAGCAGGTGTCTAGCGGGAGGGCCAGCGGGGAGCTGTTTTTT. This encodes CASSLDRRQQVSSGRASGELFF. The variable domain in full, completed from reference TRBV11-2 and TRBJ2-2, reads EAGVAQSPRYKIIEKRQSVAFWCNPISGHATLYWYQQILGQGPKLLIQFQNNGVVDDSQLPKDRFSAERLKGVDSTLKIQPAKLEDSAVYLCASSLDRRQQVSSGRASGELFFGEGSRLTVL.

Remarks on this clonotype: For a library built for alpha chains, this beta chain is a stray read; little rests on its size. The V gene is TRBV5-1, the J gene TRBJ2-7, with 7 bases that match TRBD1. Germline CDR1 and CDR2: SGHRS and YFSETQ. With 4 bases clipped from V and 4 bases from J, the junction kept 2 bases outside the gene matches. The length of the CDR3 is 12 residues. The DNA of the CDR3 is TGCGCCAGCAGCAAGGGACAGTACGAGCAGTACTTC. It codes for CASSKGQYEQYF.